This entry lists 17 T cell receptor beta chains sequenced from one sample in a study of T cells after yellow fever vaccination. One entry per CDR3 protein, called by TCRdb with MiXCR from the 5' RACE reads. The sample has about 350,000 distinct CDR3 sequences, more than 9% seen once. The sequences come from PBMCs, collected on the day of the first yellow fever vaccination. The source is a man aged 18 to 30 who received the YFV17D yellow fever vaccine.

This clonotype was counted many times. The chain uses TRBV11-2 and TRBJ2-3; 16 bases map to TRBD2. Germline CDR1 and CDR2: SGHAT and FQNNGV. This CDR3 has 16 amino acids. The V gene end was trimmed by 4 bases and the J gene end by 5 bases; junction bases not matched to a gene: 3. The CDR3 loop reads CASSSGLAGGGDTQYF. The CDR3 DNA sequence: TGTGCCAGCAGCTCGGGACTAGCGGGGGGGGGAGATACGCAGTATTTT.

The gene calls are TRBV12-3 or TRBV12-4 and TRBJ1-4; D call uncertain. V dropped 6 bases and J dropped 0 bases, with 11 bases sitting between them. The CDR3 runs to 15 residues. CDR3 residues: CASSLSSTTNEKLFF. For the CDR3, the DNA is TGTGCCAGCAGCCTCTCTAGCACAACTAATGAAAAACTGTTTTTT.

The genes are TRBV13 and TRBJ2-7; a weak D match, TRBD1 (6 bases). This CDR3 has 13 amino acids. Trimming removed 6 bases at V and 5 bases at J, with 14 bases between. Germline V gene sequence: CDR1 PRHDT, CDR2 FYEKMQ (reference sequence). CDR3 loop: CASSSTGLDEQYF. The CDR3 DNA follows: TGTGCCAGCAGTTCTACAGGGTTGGACGAGCAGTACTTC.

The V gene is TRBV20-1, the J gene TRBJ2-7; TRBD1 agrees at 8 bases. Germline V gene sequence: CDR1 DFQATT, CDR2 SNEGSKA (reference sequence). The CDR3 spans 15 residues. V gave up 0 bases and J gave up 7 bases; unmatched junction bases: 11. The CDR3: CSARDPGQGMGEQYF. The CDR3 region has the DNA TGCAGTGCTAGAGATCCAGGACAGGGTATGGGGGAGCAGTACTTC.

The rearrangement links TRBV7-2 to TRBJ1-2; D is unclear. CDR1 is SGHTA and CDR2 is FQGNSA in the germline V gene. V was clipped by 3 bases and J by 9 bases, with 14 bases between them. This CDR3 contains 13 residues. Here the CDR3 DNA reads TGTGCCAGCAGCTTGCAAGAACCCGAAAGCTACACCTTC. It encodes CASSLQEPESYTF. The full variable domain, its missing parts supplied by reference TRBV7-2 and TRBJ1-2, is GAGVSQSPSNKVTEKGKDVELRCDPISGHTALYWYRQSLGQGLEFLIYFQGNSAPDKSGLPSDRFSAERTGGSVSTLTIQRTQQEDSAVYLCASSLQEPESYTFGSGTRLTVV.

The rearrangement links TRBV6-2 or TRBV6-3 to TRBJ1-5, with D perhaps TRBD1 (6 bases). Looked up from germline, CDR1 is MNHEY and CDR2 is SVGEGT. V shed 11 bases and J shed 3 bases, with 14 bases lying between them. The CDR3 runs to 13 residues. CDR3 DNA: TGTGCCTCCTGCCGGGACACCAATCAGCCCCAGCATTTT. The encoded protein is CASCRDTNQPQHF.

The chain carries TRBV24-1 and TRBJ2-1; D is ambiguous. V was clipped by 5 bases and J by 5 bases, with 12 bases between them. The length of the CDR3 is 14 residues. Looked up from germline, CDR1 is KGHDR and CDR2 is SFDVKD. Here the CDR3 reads CATSGAFSDNEQFF. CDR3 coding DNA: TGTGCCACCAGTGGTGCCTTTTCCGACAATGAGCAGTTCTTC.

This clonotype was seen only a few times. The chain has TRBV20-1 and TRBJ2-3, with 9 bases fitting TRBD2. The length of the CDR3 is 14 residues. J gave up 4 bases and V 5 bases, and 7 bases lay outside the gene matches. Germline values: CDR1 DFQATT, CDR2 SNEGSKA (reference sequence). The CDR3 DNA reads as TGCAGTGCTGATGGCGGGGGGGGATCAGATACGCAGTATTTT. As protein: CSADGGGGSDTQYF.

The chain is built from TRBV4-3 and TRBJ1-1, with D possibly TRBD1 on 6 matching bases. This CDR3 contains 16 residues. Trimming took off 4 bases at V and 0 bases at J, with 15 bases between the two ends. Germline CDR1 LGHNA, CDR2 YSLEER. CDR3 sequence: CASSLRWGGLNTEAFF. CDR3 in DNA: TGCGCCAGCAGCCTCCGTTGGGGGGGCTTGAACACTGAAGCTTTCTTT.

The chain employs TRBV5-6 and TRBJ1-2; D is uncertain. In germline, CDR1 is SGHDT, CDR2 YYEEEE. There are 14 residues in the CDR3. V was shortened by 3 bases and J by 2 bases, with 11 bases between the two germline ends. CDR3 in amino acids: CASSSTGINYGYTF. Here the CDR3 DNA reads TGTGCCAGCAGCTCTACGGGAATCAACTATGGCTACACCTTC.

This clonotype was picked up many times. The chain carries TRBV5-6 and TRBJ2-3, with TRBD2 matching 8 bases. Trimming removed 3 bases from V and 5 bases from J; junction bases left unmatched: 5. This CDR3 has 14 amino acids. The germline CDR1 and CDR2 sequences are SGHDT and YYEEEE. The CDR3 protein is CASSSKRGRDTQYF. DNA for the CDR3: TGTGCCAGCAGCTCGAAGCGGGGGAGAGATACGCAGTATTTT.

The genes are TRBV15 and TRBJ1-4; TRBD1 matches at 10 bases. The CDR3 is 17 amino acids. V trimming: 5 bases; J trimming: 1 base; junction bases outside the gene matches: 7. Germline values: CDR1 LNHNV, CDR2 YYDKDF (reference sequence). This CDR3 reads CATSGTGTGVTNEKLFF. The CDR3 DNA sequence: TGTGCCACCAGCGGGACCGGGACAGGGGTAACTAATGAAAAACTGTTTTTT.

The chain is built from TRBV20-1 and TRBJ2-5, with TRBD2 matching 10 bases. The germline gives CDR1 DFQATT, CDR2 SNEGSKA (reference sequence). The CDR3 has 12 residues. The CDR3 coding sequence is TGCAGGGCCGGGACTAGCGACGAGACCCAGTACTTC. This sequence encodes CRAGTSDETQYF.

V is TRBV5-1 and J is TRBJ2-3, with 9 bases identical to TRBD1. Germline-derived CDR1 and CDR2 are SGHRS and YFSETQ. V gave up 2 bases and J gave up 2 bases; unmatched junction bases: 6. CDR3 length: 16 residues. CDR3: CASSFGTGTFTDTQYF. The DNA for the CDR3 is TGCGCCAGCAGCTTCGGGACAGGGACCTTCACAGATACGCAGTATTTT.

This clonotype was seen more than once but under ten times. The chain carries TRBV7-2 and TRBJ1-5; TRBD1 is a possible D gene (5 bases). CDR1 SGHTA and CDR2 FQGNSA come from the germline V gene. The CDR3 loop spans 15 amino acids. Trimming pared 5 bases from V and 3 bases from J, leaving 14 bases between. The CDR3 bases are TGTGCCAGCAGCCCCGGGGGGGGGGTCAATCAGCCCCAGCATTTT. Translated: CASSPGGGVNQPQHF.

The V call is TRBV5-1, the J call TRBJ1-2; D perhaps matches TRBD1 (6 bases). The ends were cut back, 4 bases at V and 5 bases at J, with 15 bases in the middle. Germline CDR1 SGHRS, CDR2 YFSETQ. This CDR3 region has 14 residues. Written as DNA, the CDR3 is TGCGCCAGCAGCCCGAGCGGGGGCTTATATGGCTACACCTTC. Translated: CASSPSGGLYGYTF. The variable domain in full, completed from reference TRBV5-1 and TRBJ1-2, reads KAGVTQTPRYLIKTRGQQVTLSCSPISGHRSVSWYQQTPGQGLQFLFEYFSETQRNKGNFPGRFSGRQFSNSRSEMNVSTLELGDSALYLCASSPSGGLYGYTFGSGTRLTVV.

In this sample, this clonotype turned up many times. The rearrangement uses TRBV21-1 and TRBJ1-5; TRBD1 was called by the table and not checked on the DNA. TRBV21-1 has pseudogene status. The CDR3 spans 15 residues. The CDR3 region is CASSLKGVSNQPQHF. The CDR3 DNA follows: TGTGCCAGCAGCCTCAAGGGGGTGAGCAATCAGCCCCAGCATTTT.